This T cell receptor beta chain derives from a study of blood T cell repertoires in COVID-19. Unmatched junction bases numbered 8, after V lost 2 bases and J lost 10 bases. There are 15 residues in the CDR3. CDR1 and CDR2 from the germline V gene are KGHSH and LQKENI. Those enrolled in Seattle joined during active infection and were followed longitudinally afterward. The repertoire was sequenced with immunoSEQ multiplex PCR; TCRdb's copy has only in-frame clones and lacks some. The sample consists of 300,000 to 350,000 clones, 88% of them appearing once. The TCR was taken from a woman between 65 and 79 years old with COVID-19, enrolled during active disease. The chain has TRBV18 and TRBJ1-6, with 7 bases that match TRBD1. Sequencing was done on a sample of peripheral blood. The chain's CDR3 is CASSPSTQGLSPLHF. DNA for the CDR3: TGTGCCAGCTCACCAAGTACACAGGGGTTATCACCCCTCCACTTT.